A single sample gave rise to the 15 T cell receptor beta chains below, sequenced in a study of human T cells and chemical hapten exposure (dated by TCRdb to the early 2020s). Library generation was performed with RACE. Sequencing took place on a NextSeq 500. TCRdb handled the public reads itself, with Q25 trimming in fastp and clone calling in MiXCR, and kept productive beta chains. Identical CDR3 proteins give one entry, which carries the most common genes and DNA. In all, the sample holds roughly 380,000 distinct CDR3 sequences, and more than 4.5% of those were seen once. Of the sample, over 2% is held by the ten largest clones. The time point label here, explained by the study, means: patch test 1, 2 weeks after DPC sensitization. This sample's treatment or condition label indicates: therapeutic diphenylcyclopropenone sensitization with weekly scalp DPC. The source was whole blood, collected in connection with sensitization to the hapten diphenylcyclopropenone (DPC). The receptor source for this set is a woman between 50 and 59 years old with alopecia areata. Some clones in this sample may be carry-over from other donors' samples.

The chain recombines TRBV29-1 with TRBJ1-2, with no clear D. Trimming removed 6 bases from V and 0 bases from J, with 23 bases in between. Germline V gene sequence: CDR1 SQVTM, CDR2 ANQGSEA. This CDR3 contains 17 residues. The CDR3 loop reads CSVPVKIGRKANYGYTF. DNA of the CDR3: TGCAGCGTGCCAGTAAAGATCGGACGGAAAGCTAACTATGGCTACACCTTC.

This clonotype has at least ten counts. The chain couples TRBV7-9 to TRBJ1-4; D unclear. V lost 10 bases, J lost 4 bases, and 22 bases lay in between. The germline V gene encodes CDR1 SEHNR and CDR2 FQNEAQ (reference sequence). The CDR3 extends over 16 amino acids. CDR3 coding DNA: TGTGCCATCCTTCTCAAGGAAAAGGCGGTTAATGAAAAACTGTTTTTT. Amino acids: CAILLKEKAVNEKLFF.

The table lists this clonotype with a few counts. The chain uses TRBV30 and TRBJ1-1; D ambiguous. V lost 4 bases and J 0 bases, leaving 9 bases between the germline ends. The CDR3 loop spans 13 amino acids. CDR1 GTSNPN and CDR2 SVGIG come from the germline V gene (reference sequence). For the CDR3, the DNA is TGTGCCTGGACCCAACAATTGAACACTGAAGCTTTCTTT. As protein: CAWTQQLNTEAFF.

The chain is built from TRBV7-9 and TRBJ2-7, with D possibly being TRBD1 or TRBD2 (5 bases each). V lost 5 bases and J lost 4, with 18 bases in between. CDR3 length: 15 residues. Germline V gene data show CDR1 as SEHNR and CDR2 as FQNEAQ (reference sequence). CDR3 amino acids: CASSPGTALGYEQYF. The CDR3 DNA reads TGTGCCAGCAGCCCCGGGACCGCATTAGGGTACGAGCAGTACTTC. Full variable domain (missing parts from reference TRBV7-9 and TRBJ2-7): DTGVSQNPRHKITKRGQNVTFRCDPISEHNRLYWYRQTLGQGPEFLTYFQNEAQLEKSRLLSDRFSAERPKGSFSTLEIQRTEQGDSAMYLCASSPGTALGYEQYFGPGTRLTVT.

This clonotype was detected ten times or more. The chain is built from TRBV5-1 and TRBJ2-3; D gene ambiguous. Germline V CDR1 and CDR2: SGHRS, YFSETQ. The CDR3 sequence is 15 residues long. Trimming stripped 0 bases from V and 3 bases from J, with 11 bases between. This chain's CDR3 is CASSLASDLTDTQYF. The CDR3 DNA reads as TGCGCCAGCAGCTTGGCCTCTGATTTGACAGATACGCAGTATTTT.

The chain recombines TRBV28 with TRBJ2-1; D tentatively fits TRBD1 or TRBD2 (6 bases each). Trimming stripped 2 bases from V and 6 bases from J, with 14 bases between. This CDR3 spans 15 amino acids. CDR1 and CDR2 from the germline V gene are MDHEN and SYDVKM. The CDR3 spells CASSLGQLRGNEQFF. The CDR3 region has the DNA TGTGCCAGCAGTTTAGGACAGCTGCGGGGCAATGAGCAGTTCTTC. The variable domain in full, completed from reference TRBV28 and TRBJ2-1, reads DVKVTQSSRYLVKRTGEKVFLECVQDMDHENMFWYRQDPGLGLRLIYFSYDVKMKEKGDIPEGYSVSREKKERFSLILESASTNQTSMYLCASSLGQLRGNEQFFGPGTRLTVL.

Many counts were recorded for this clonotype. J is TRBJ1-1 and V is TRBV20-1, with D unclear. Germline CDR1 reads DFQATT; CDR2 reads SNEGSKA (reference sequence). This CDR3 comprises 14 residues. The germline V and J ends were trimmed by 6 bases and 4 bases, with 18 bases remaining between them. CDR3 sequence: CSAILRGKGTEAFF. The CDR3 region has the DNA TGCAGTGCAATCCTCCGGGGAAAGGGCACTGAAGCTTTCTTT.

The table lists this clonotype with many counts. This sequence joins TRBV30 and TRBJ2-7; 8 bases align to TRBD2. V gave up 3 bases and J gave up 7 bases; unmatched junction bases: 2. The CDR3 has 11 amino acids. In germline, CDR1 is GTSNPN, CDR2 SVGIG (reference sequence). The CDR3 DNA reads TGTGCCTGGAGCATAGCGGGGGAGCAGTACTTC. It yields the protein CAWSIAGEQYF.

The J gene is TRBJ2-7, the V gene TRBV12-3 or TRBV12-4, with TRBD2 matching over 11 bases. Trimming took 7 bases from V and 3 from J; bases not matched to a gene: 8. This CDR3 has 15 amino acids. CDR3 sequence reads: CASTMTGTSGYEQYF. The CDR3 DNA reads TGTGCCAGCACCATGACCGGGACTAGCGGCTACGAGCAGTACTTC.

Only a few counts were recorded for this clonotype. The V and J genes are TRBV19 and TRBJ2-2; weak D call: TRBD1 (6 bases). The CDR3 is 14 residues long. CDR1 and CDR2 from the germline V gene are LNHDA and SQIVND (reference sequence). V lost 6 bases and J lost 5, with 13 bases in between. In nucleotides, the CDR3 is TGTGCCAGTAGCGCGCCCCAGGGGACCGGGGAGCTGTTTTTT. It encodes CASSAPQGTGELFF.

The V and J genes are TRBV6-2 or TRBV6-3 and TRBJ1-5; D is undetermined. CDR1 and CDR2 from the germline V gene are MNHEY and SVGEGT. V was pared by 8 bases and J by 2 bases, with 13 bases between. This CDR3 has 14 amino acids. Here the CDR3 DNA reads TGTGCCAGCTGCTCGACCGAGGGCAATCAGCCCCAGCATTTT. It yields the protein CASCSTEGNQPQHF.

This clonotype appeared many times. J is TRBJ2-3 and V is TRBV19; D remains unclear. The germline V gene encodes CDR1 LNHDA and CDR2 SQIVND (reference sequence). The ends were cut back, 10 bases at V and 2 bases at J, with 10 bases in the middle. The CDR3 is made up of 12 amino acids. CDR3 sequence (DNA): TGTGCCACACGACTCGACACAGATACGCAGTATTTT. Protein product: CATRLDTDTQYF.

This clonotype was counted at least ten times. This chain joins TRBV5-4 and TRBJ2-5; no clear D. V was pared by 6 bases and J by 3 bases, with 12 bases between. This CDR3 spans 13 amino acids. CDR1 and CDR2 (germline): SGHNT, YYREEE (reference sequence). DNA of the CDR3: TGTGCCAGCACCGGTAGGCAGGAAGAGACCCAGTACTTC. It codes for CASTGRQEETQYF. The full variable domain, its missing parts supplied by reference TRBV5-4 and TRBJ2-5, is ETGVTQSPTHLIKTRGQQVTLRCSSQSGHNTVSWYQQALGQGPQFIFQYYREEENGRGNFPPRFSGLQFPNYSSELNVNALELDDSALYLCASTGRQEETQYFGPGTRLLVL.

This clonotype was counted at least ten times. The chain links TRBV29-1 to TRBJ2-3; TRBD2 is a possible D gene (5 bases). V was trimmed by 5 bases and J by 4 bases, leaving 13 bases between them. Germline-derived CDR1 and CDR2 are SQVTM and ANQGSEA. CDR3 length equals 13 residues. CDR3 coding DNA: TGCAGCGTTTTATCTGCTAGCTCAGATACGCAGTATTTT. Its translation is CSVLSASSDTQYF.

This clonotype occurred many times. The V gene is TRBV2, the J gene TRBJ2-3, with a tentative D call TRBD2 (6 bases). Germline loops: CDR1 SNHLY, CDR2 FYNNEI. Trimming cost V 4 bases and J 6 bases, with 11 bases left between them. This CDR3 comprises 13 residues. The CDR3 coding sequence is TGTGCCAGCAGTGGGCCGGGAGCGGATACGCAGTATTTT. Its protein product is CASSGPGADTQYF.